This TCR beta chain was captured by sequencing in a study of PD-L1 blockade in urothelial cancer. Study details: The median T cell count in blood samples was 141,255.

Libraries were prepared by immunoSEQ multiplex PCR; TCRdb keeps only in-frame clonotypes and omits some of them. There are 70,000 or so clones in the sample; roughly 90% occur only once, and around 4.8% lies in the top ten. Germline lookup yields CDR1 SEHNR and CDR2 FQNEAQ (reference sequence). V was clipped by 6 bases and J by 5 bases, with 19 bases between them. This CDR3 region has 15 residues. Time point specified: pretreatment peripheral blood. Sequencing was performed on PBMCs, taken around atezolizumab (anti-PD-L1) treatment. This receptor was taken from a man aged 70-80 years with urothelial cancer. The gene calls are TRBV7-9 and TRBJ1-1, with a possible D match to TRBD1 (5 bases). The CDR3 spells CASSILTWGETEAFF. The CDR3 DNA reads as TGTGCCAGCAGTATCCTGACGTGGGGCGAAACTGAAGCTTTCTTT.